These 32 T cell receptor beta chains were sequenced from one sample in a study of blood T cells in healthy people across ages. Primers used in a second PCR of roughly 6 to 11 cycles were a sample-barcoded 5' primer and a J-beta primer mix. One entry per CDR3 protein, called by TCRdb with MiXCR from the 5' RACE reads. The sample consists of about 1.1 million distinct CDR3 sequences, about two fifths of them appearing once. Sequenced sample: blood. All receptors come from a man between 18 and 29 years old in good health.

The CDR3 loop reads CASSPRSGGSSYNEQYF. In DNA form, the CDR3 reads TGTGCCAGCAGCCCACGTAGCGGGGGGAGCTCCTACAATGAGCAGTACTTC. This rearrangement joins TRBV7-6 to TRBJ2-1, with 10 nucleotides matching TRBD2. The J call could be wrong; TRBJ2-7 is a better fit for the DNA end. This CDR3 contains 17 residues. Germline assignment: CDR1 SGHVS and CDR2 FNYEAQ.

This clonotype was observed a few times. V usage is TRBV4-3 and J usage is TRBJ1-2, with D hard to call. The CDR3 extends over 16 amino acids. The V and J ends lost 1 base and 8 bases respectively, with 20 bases between them. Germline CDR1 LGHNA, CDR2 YSLEER. The CDR3 sequence is CASSQVPGSPYFGYTF. Here the CDR3 DNA reads TGCGCCAGCAGCCAAGTACCGGGATCCCCCTATTTCGGCTACACCTTC.

There are a few counts of this clonotype. The chain combines TRBV20-1 with TRBJ1-6; D is possibly TRBD1 (5 bases). V was cut by 0 bases and J by 0 bases, with 12 bases left in between. CDR1 and CDR2 (germline): DFQATT, SNEGSKA (reference sequence). CDR3 length equals 17 residues. CDR3 nucleotide sequence: TGCAGTGCTAGAGATAGGGGCAGGAGCTCCTATAATTCACCCCTCCACTTT. Its translation: CSARDRGRSSYNSPLHF.

V and J are TRBV29-1 and TRBJ2-7; D perhaps matches TRBD2 (5 bases). Germline V CDR1 and CDR2: SQVTM, ANQGSEA. Trimming took 4 bases from V and 5 from J, leaving 9 bases between them. CDR3 length: 11 residues. The CDR3 sequence is CSVAGSHEQYF. The CDR3 DNA reads as TGCAGCGTTGCGGGGTCCCACGAGCAGTACTTC.

A few counts support this clonotype. This chain uses TRBV6-5 with TRBJ2-1, with 7 bases that match TRBD1. In germline, CDR1 is MNHEY, CDR2 SVGAGI. With V trimmed by 8 bases and J by 4 bases, 14 bases remained unmatched. This CDR3 contains 16 residues. The CDR3 sequence is CASQRSRQGRYNEQFF. CDR3 bases: TGTGCCAGCCAAAGGTCCCGACAGGGCCGATACAATGAGCAGTTCTTC.

This clonotype was seen a few times. This chain's CDR3 is CASKERIGWVNRYGYTF. The CDR3 DNA follows: TGTGCCAGCAAGGAGCGAATCGGTTGGGTGAATCGGTATGGCTACACCTTC. The genes are TRBV28 and TRBJ1-2; D remains unclear. The CDR3 is 17 amino acids. Germline CDR1 and CDR2: MDHEN and SYDVKM. Trimming shortened V by 7 bases and J by 5 bases, and 26 bases separated the two germline ends.

This clonotype occurred many times. The rearrangement joins TRBV27 to TRBJ2-7; D is perhaps TRBD1 or TRBD2 (5 bases each). The germline CDR1 and CDR2 sequences are MNHEY and SMNVEV (reference sequence). The CDR3 spans 13 residues. V shed 6 bases and J shed 4 bases, with 13 bases lying between them. The CDR3 here is CASSLPGRYEQYF. Written as DNA, the CDR3 is TGTGCCAGCAGCCTACCGGGACGGTACGAGCAGTACTTC.

This clonotype was counted between two and nine times. This sequence joins TRBV4-2 and TRBJ2-1; D gene unclear. The closer fit of TRBJ2-7 to the DNA end suggests the J call may be wrong. CDR3 size: 13 residues. CDR1 is LGHNA and CDR2 is YNFKEQ in the germline V gene. The CDR3: CASSQDTYNEQYF. The CDR3 DNA is TGTGCCAGCAGCCAAGATACGTACAATGAGCAGTACTTC.

The chain has TRBV7-2 and TRBJ2-1; 7 nucleotides match TRBD2. The CDR3 consists of 16 residues. Germline CDR1 and CDR2: SGHTA and FQGNSA. V gave up 5 bases and J gave up 8 bases; unmatched junction bases: 15. The CDR3 DNA reads TGTGCCAGCAGCCTAGGGAGGGGCAGCCCCTTGGATGAGCAGTTCTTC. It is translated as CASSLGRGSPLDEQFF. Together with reference TRBV7-2 and TRBJ2-1, the CDR3 gives the full variable domain: GAGVSQSPSNKVTEKGKDVELRCDPISGHTALYWYRQSLGQGLEFLIYFQGNSAPDKSGLPSDRFSAERTGGSVSTLTIQRTQQEDSAVYLCASSLGRGSPLDEQFFGPGTRLTVL.

The chain uses TRBV5-1 and TRBJ1-4, with a weak D call TRBD1 (5 bases). Germline V lookup: CDR1 SGHRS, CDR2 YFSETQ. Trimming stripped 0 bases from V and 6 bases from J, with 12 bases between. The CDR3 extends over 15 amino acids. CDR3 DNA sequence: TGCGCCAGCAGCTTGGTCGGGGACCCGGATGAAAAACTGTTTTTT. This translates into CASSLVGDPDEKLFF.

There are many counts of this clonotype. The rearrangement links TRBV6-2 or TRBV6-3 to TRBJ1-2; D call uncertain. V was shortened by 6 bases and J by 6 bases, with 17 bases between the two germline ends. Germline lookup yields CDR1 MNHEY and CDR2 SVGEGT. There are 14 residues in the CDR3. This CDR3 is CASSTSVGGNGYTF. CDR3 bases: TGTGCCAGCAGCACAAGCGTCGGAGGTAATGGCTACACCTTC.

The J gene is TRBJ1-5, the V gene TRBV5-1; D is ambiguous. This CDR3 is built from 13 residues. CDR1 SGHRS and CDR2 YFSETQ come from the germline V gene. The germline V and J ends were trimmed by 4 bases and 6 bases, with 11 bases remaining between them. CDR3: CASSRGFGQPQHF. The CDR3 nucleotides are TGCGCCAGCAGCAGAGGGTTCGGTCAGCCCCAGCATTTT.

This clonotype came up a few times. The chain employs TRBV3-1 and TRBJ1-2; D not resolved. Germline CDR1 and CDR2: LGHDT and YNNKEL (reference sequence). This CDR3 contains 15 residues. Trimming shortened V by 0 bases and J by 4 bases, and 12 bases separated the two germline ends. CDR3 nucleotides: TGTGCCAGCAGCCAAGACGCGGTTACCCTCTATGGCTACACCTTC. Its translation: CASSQDAVTLYGYTF. The full variable domain, its missing parts supplied by reference TRBV3-1 and TRBJ1-2, is DTAVSQTPKYLVTQMGNDKSIKCEQNLGHDTMYWYKQDSKKFLKIMFSYNNKELIINETVPNRFSPKSPDKAHLNLHINSLELGDSAVYFCASSQDAVTLYGYTFGSGTRLTVV.

This clonotype showed up many times. The chain uses TRBV5-1 and TRBJ2-1; D gene ambiguous. With 1 base removed from V and 6 bases from J, the gap between germline ends came to 5 bases. The CDR3 is 12 residues long. Germline CDR1 reads SGHRS; CDR2 reads YFSETQ. CDR3 nucleotide sequence: TGCGCCAGCAGCTTGTTAGTCAATGAGCAGTTCTTC. Its translation is CASSLLVNEQFF.

In its sample, this clonotype was seen a few times. The chain combines TRBV6-2 or TRBV6-3 with TRBJ1-5, with no clear D. V gave up 3 bases and J gave up 4 bases, with 13 bases separating them. The CDR3 spans 15 residues. CDR1 and CDR2 from the germline V gene are MNHEY and SVGEGT. CDR3 sequence (DNA): TGTGCCAGCAGTTATAGGCAAGGGAGGAATCAGCCCCAGCATTTT. This gives the protein CASSYRQGRNQPQHF.

The rearrangement uses TRBV7-9 and TRBJ1-2; 8 nucleotides agree with TRBD1. The junction had 8 bases not matched to a gene; V was cut back by 1 base and J by 4 bases. CDR1 and CDR2 from the germline V gene are SEHNR and FQNEAQ (reference sequence). The CDR3 has 16 amino acids. The CDR3 region is CASSLDPGQGGYGYTF. For the CDR3, the DNA is TGTGCCAGCAGCTTAGATCCTGGACAGGGAGGCTATGGCTACACCTTC.

This chain uses TRBV12-3 or TRBV12-4 with TRBJ2-7; no clear D. The CDR3 is 16 amino acids. Trimming stripped 4 bases from V and 1 base from J, with 17 bases between. The chain's CDR3 is CASSWDNGSESYEQYF. CDR3 DNA sequence: TGTGCCAGCAGTTGGGATAATGGCTCTGAGTCCTACGAGCAGTACTTC.

This clonotype was counted a few times. The rearrangement links TRBV29-1 to TRBJ2-3; 7 nucleotides match TRBD2. This CDR3 has 14 residues. V was pared by 4 bases and J by 5 bases, with 9 bases of the junction left unmatched. The germline V gene encodes CDR1 SQVTM and CDR2 ANQGSEA. The CDR3 region has the DNA TGCAGCGTTGGACGAGCGGGGAGCGGAGATACGCAGTATTTT. Its translation is CSVGRAGSGDTQYF.

The chain combines TRBV4-1 with TRBJ1-4; possible D gene TRBD1, 6 bases. Trimming removed 4 bases at V and 7 bases at J, with 22 bases between. This CDR3 contains 17 residues. CDR1 and CDR2 from the germline V gene are MGHRA and YSYEKL. Written as DNA, the CDR3 is TGCGCCAGCAGCCCACCGGGACGGGGGCGGTTTGTTGAAAAACTGTTTTTT. This encodes CASSPPGRGRFVEKLFF.

Ten or more counts support this clonotype. The J gene is TRBJ2-1, the V gene TRBV28; 10 bases match TRBD1. V was clipped by 3 bases and J by 7 bases; unmatched bases: 6. Per the germline V gene, CDR1 is MDHEN and CDR2 is SYDVKM. The CDR3 consists of 15 residues. The CDR3 sequence: CASSLGTGVYNEQFF. DNA for the CDR3: TGTGCCAGCAGTTTGGGGACAGGGGTATATAATGAGCAGTTCTTC.

This clonotype was detected a few times. The rearrangement uses TRBV16 and TRBJ2-5; 8 bases align to TRBD1. CDR1 is KGHSY, CDR2 FQNENV, per germline. Trimming took 1 base from V and 3 from J; bases not matched to a gene: 4. This CDR3 comprises 15 residues. In DNA form, the CDR3 reads TGTGCCAGCAGCCAATGGGACAGGATGGAAGAGACCCAGTACTTC. Translated: CASSQWDRMEETQYF. The variable domain in full, completed from reference TRBV16 and TRBJ2-5, reads GEEVAQTPKHLVRGEGQKAKLYCAPIKGHSYVFWYQQVLKNEFKFLISFQNENVFDETGMPKERFSAKCLPNSPCSLEIQATKLEDSAVYFCASSQWDRMEETQYFGPGTRLLVL.

The rearrangement links TRBV20-1 to TRBJ1-2; possible D gene TRBD1, 5 bases. The CDR3 length is 16 residues. Trimming stripped 2 bases from V and 5 bases from J, with 21 bases between. Germline CDR1 and CDR2: DFQATT and SNEGSKA (reference sequence). CDR3 residues: CSARLRIGATHYGYTF. The DNA of the CDR3 is TGCAGTGCTAGACTGAGAATAGGGGCCACTCATTATGGCTACACCTTC.

The chain combines TRBV20-1 with TRBJ2-5; 7 bases agree with TRBD2. The CDR3 totals 15 residues. Germline V gene sequence: CDR1 DFQATT, CDR2 SNEGSKA (reference sequence). V gave up 3 bases and J gave up 4 bases; unmatched junction bases: 11. The CDR3 protein is CSARLPAGNRETQYF. The CDR3 DNA reads as TGCAGTGCTAGGTTACCAGCGGGAAATCGAGAGACCCAGTACTTC.

This clonotype occurred a few times. The chain combines TRBV12-3 or TRBV12-4 with TRBJ2-5; unclear D gene. Between the trimmed V and J ends, which lost 3 bases and 11 bases, there was a span of 10 bases. CDR3 length equals 11 residues. This CDR3 reads CASSFPNEQYF. CDR3 DNA sequence: TGTGCCAGCAGTTTCCCCAATGAGCAGTACTTC.

This clonotype occurred a few times. J is TRBJ1-1 and V is TRBV12-3 or TRBV12-4; perhaps TRBD1 as D (6 bases). This CDR3 region has 15 residues. V lost 5 bases and J 3 bases, leaving 16 bases between the germline ends. The CDR3 region has the DNA TGTGCCAGCAGTGTAAGCAGGGGTGGGGACACTGAAGCTTTCTTT. Translated, it gives CASSVSRGGDTEAFF.

This clonotype was seen a handful of times. The chain has TRBV6-2 or TRBV6-3 and TRBJ1-5, with unresolved D. The CDR3 contains 14 residues. With 8 bases removed from V and 0 bases from J, the gap between germline ends came to 11 bases. CDR1 is MNHEY and CDR2 is SVGEGT in the germline V gene. This CDR3 is CASRPTGSNQPQHF. CDR3 coding DNA: TGTGCCAGCCGGCCCACCGGTAGCAATCAGCCCCAGCATTTT.

This clonotype was seen only a few times. The genes are TRBV2 and TRBJ1-2; D is possibly TRBD1 (6 bases). Trimming removed 7 bases at V and 12 bases at J, with 18 bases between. Germline assignment: CDR1 SNHLY and CDR2 FYNNEI. The CDR3 has 12 amino acids. The CDR3, as DNA: TGTGCCAGCAACCGGGACATGTTGAGGGACACCTTC. It encodes CASNRDMLRDTF.

Worth noting for this clonotype: A much larger clone sits a single nucleotide away, making a read error possible. V gene TRBV20-1 combines with J gene TRBJ2-1; unclear D gene. CDR1 and CDR2 (germline): DFQATT, SNEGSKA (reference sequence). The CDR3 extends over 12 amino acids. The CDR3 DNA reads as TGCAGTGCCCGACCGGGTTACAAGGAGCAGTTCTTC. Protein: CSARPGYKEQFF.

The V and J genes are TRBV20-1 and TRBJ1-1, with TRBD1 as a possible D gene (5 bases). Germline V gene lookup returns CDR1 DFQATT and CDR2 SNEGSKA (reference sequence). V lost 6 bases to trimming and J lost 0 bases, with 17 bases between them. The CDR3 length is 15 residues. DNA for the CDR3: TGCAGTGCCAGTGGAGACAGTCATCTGAACACTGAAGCTTTCTTT. Residues: CSASGDSHLNTEAFF.

This clonotype was counted between two and nine times. V and J are TRBV20-1 and TRBJ1-5, with D possibly matching TRBD1 (5 bases). The ends were cut back, 0 bases at V and 4 bases at J, with 10 bases in the middle. Germline V CDR1 and CDR2: DFQATT, SNEGSKA (reference sequence). The CDR3 is made up of 14 amino acids. CDR3 protein: CSAREGEGNQPQHF. The CDR3 DNA reads as TGCAGTGCTAGAGAGGGGGAGGGTAATCAGCCCCAGCATTTT.

The rearrangement links TRBV29-1 to TRBJ1-2; the match to TRBD1 covers 8 bases. There are 13 residues in the CDR3. V shed 8 bases, J shed 3 bases, and the junction held 8 bases outside the gene matches. Germline V gene data show CDR1 as SQVTM and CDR2 as ANQGSEA. The CDR3 protein is CSTRQGRDYGYTF. The CDR3 DNA sequence: TGCAGCACAAGACAGGGGAGAGACTATGGCTACACCTTC.

The chain combines TRBV2 with TRBJ1-1; D is possibly TRBD1 (5 bases). The CDR3 totals 13 residues. V lost 6 bases, J lost 1 base, and 9 bases lay in between. CDR1 SNHLY and CDR2 FYNNEI come from the germline V gene. CDR3 DNA: TGTGCCAGCAGGACACAGGAGAACACTGAAGCTTTCTTT. This translates into CASRTQENTEAFF.